The 29 T cell receptor beta chains listed next were all sequenced from one sample in a study of radiation and T cells in renal cell carcinoma. Sequenced by immunoSEQ multiplex PCR; TCRdb stores in-frame clones only, minus some. The table shows 150,000 or so clones, with 88% occurring only once. Time point in this sample: baseline pretreatment blood. The treatment denotes: 15 Gy SBRT to primary tumor, nephrectomy 4 weeks later. The material was blood, obtained from a patient whose treatment included radiotherapy and nephrectomy. The origin of the receptors is a woman in her seventies with renal cell carcinoma.

The chain links TRBV2 to TRBJ1-1; D is unclear. V lost 3 bases and J 0 bases, leaving 8 bases between the germline ends. The germline V gene has CDR1 SNHLY and CDR2 FYNNEI. CDR3 length: 14 amino acids. CDR3 DNA: TGTGCCAGCAGTGATTTGAGAATGAACACTGAAGCTTTCTTT. It translates to CASSDLRMNTEAFF.

This clone has only one observation. The chain carries TRBV7-2 and TRBJ2-7, with TRBD1 matching over 7 bases. Trimming took 5 bases from V and 0 from J; bases not matched to a gene: 4. The CDR3 sequence is 14 residues long. From germline, CDR1 is SGHTA and CDR2 FQGNSA. CDR3 bases: TGTGCCAGCAGCAGGGACAGCCGCTCCTACGAGCAGTACTTC. Translating it yields CASSRDSRSYEQYF.

The genes are TRBV4-2 and TRBJ2-5, with TRBD2 identical over 9 bases. The V gene's germline CDR1 is LGHNA and CDR2 YNFKEQ. The CDR3 is 16 residues long. After removal of 1 base from V and 4 bases from J, the junction contained 7 bases not matched to a gene. The CDR3 loop reads CASSQVGLAGLETQYF. The DNA for the CDR3 is TGTGCCAGCAGCCAAGTCGGTCTAGCGGGGCTAGAGACCCAGTACTTC.

The chain combines TRBV11-3 with TRBJ1-4; tentatively, D is TRBD1 (5 bases). The V gene's germline CDR1 is SGHNT and CDR2 YENEEA. CDR3 size: 14 residues. V lost 4 bases to trimming and J lost 4 bases, with 10 bases between them. This chain's CDR3 is CASSSRDYNEKLFF. The CDR3 region has the DNA TGTGCCAGCAGCTCGAGGGACTATAATGAAAAACTGTTTTTT.

This chain uses TRBV6-4 with TRBJ2-5; no definite D call. The germline V gene has CDR1 MRHNA and CDR2 SNTAGT. The CDR3 runs 15 residues. Trimming cost V 0 bases and J 7 bases, with 15 bases left between them. The CDR3 region is CASSDSDFPSGTQYF. CDR3 coding DNA: TGTGCCAGCAGTGACTCAGACTTCCCGTCGGGGACCCAGTACTTC.

The chain carries TRBV5-5 and TRBJ1-3; maybe TRBD1 (5 bases). CDR3 size: 15 residues. Germline-derived CDR1 and CDR2 are SGHKS and YYEKEE (reference sequence). The V gene lost 4 bases and the J gene lost 0 bases, with 11 bases spanning the gap. CDR3 DNA: TGTGCCAGCAGCAGGGACGGGAACTCTGGAAACACCATATATTTT. Its protein product is CASSRDGNSGNTIYF.

This clone appeared a single time. This rearrangement joins TRBV6-1 to TRBJ1-1; possibly TRBD1 for D (5 bases). The CDR3 runs to 13 residues. V lost 5 bases to trimming and J lost 8 bases, with 15 bases between them. CDR1 MNHNS and CDR2 SASEGT come from the germline V gene. CDR3 loop: CASSRQTNQEAFF. The DNA for the CDR3 is TGTGCCAGCAGTAGACAGACGAACCAAGAAGCTTTCTTT.

V is TRBV2 and J is TRBJ1-1; TRBD1 agrees at 8 bases. CDR3 length equals 13 residues. Germline V gene sequence: CDR1 SNHLY, CDR2 FYNNEI. Trimming removed 3 bases from V and 5 bases from J; junction bases left unmatched: 2. CDR3 protein: CASSEQGATEAFF. CDR3 nucleotide sequence: TGTGCCAGCAGTGAGCAGGGGGCAACTGAAGCTTTCTTT. The variable domain in full, completed from reference TRBV2 and TRBJ1-1, reads EPEVTQTPSHQVTQMGQEVILRCVPISNHLYFYWYRQILGQKVEFLVSFYNNEISEKSEIFDDQFSVERPDGSNFTLKIRSTKLEDSAMYFCASSEQGATEAFFGQGTRLTVV.

The J gene is TRBJ1-5, the V gene TRBV6-1; D is possibly TRBD1 (6 bases). The CDR3 extends over 15 amino acids. Germline assignment: CDR1 MNHNS and CDR2 SASEGT. Trimming shortened V by 6 bases and J by 3 bases, and 15 bases separated the two germline ends. The CDR3 protein is CASSPEGHNNQPQHF. For the CDR3, the DNA is TGTGCCAGCAGCCCTGAGGGACATAACAATCAGCCCCAGCATTTT.

This chain connects TRBV27 to TRBJ1-5; TRBD1 might be the D (5 bases). The CDR3 is made up of 18 amino acids. The V end was cut by 5 bases, the J end by 4 bases, with 24 bases between. Germline V CDR1 and CDR2: MNHEY, SMNVEV (reference sequence). CDR3: CASSPTDLYGTPNQPQHF. In DNA, the CDR3 is TGTGCCAGCAGTCCCACCGACCTTTACGGGACTCCTAATCAGCCCCAGCATTTT.

The chain is built from TRBV10-2 and TRBJ2-5; 14 bases map to TRBD2. Losses at the gene ends were 6 bases for V and 5 bases for J; bases not matched to a gene: 5. CDR3 length equals 15 residues. CDR1 WSHSY and CDR2 SAAADI come from the germline V gene. CDR3 sequence reads: CASRTSGGARETQYF. For the CDR3, the DNA is TGCGCCAGCAGGACTAGCGGGGGGGCCAGGGAGACCCAGTACTTC.

In this sample, this clone turned up once. The chain uses TRBV15 and TRBJ1-1; weak D call: TRBD1 (6 bases). V was trimmed by 1 base and J by 6 bases, leaving 15 bases between them. Germline V gene lookup returns CDR1 LNHNV and CDR2 YYDKDF (reference sequence). CDR3 length: 15 residues. CDR3 loop: CATSRGRGAKSEAFF. DNA for the CDR3: TGTGCCACCAGCAGAGGCCGGGGGGCGAAGTCTGAAGCTTTCTTT. Together with reference TRBV15 and TRBJ1-1, the CDR3 gives the full variable domain: DAMVIQNPRYQVTQFGKPVTLSCSQTLNHNVMYWYQQKSSQAPKLLFHYYDKDFNNEADTPDNFQSRRPNTSFCFLDIRSPGLGDTAMYLCATSRGRGAKSEAFFGQGTRLTVV.

V is TRBV9 and J is TRBJ2-5; D is ambiguous. V lost 0 bases, J lost 1 base, and 10 bases lay in between. The CDR3 sequence is 15 residues long. Per the germline V gene, CDR1 is SGDLS and CDR2 is YYNGEE. CDR3 nucleotide sequence: TGTGCCAGCAGCGTAGTGGGTGCAGGCCAAGAGACCCAGTACTTC. Translated, it gives CASSVVGAGQETQYF.

The chain employs TRBV19 and TRBJ1-2, with 9 bases identical to TRBD1. This CDR3 is built from 15 residues. Germline V gene sequence: CDR1 LNHDA, CDR2 SQIVND (reference sequence). V trimming: 5 bases; J trimming: 3 bases; junction bases outside the gene matches: 7. The CDR3 DNA reads as TGTGCCAGTAGTGCCAGGACAGGGGCCCACTATGGCTACACCTTC. Translating gives CASSARTGAHYGYTF.

V and J are TRBV18 and TRBJ1-5; D might be TRBD1 (6 bases). V lost 2 bases, J lost 4 bases, and 12 bases lay in between. CDR1 and CDR2 from the germline V gene are KGHSH and LQKENI. The CDR3 contains 15 residues. The CDR3 bases are TGTGCCAGCTCACCAGCTGGACAGTTGAATCAGCCCCAGCATTTT. Protein: CASSPAGQLNQPQHF.

V and J are TRBV7-2 and TRBJ2-7, with TRBD2 matching over 12 bases. J was trimmed by 0 bases and V by 6 bases; bases with no gene match: 6. The CDR3 runs to 16 residues. CDR1 is SGHTA and CDR2 is FQGNSA in the germline V gene. The CDR3 protein is CASSRTSGASSYEQYF. The CDR3 DNA reads TGTGCCAGCAGTCGGACTAGCGGGGCTAGCTCCTACGAGCAGTACTTC.

V gene TRBV5-6 combines with J gene TRBJ1-3; unclear D gene. Germline V gives CDR1 SGHDT, CDR2 YYEEEE. V lost 2 bases and J 4 bases, leaving 10 bases between the germline ends. The CDR3 contains 14 residues. CDR3 sequence reads: CASSFSGSGNTIYF. The CDR3 coding sequence is TGTGCCAGCAGCTTTAGCGGGTCCGGAAACACCATATATTTT.

The chain couples TRBV7-9 to TRBJ1-2; D gene ambiguous. This CDR3 region has 14 residues. Germline CDR1 and CDR2: SEHNR and FQNEAQ (reference sequence). Trimming removed 2 bases at V and 7 bases at J, with 14 bases between. CDR3 DNA sequence: TGTGCCAGCAGCTTATCGGGTGCGGGCAGTGGCTACACCTTC. Encoded protein: CASSLSGAGSGYTF.

The V and J genes are TRBV28 and TRBJ1-3; D is possibly TRBD1 (6 bases). Deletions cut 7 bases from V and 3 bases from J, with 13 bases between. CDR1 and CDR2 (germline): MDHEN, SYDVKM. The CDR3 consists of 14 residues. The CDR3 here is CASTDRSVGNTIYF. The CDR3 DNA follows: TGTGCCAGCACCGACAGGAGCGTTGGAAACACCATATATTTT.

The chain is built from TRBV5-5 and TRBJ2-7; D gene ambiguous. Germline V CDR1 and CDR2: SGHKS, YYEKEE (reference sequence). V lost 0 bases to trimming and J lost 13 bases, with 17 bases between them. The CDR3 spans 13 residues. CDR3 region: CASSLAGGYVGYF. The DNA of the CDR3 is TGTGCCAGCAGCTTGGCCGGCGGCTACGTAGGATACTTC.

The V gene is TRBV10-3, the J gene TRBJ1-2; no firm D call. The CDR3 covers 16 residues. Trimming stripped 0 bases from V and 1 base from J, with 12 bases between. Germline V gene data show CDR1 as ENHRY and CDR2 as SYGVKD. The CDR3 protein is CAISESGGRGNYGYTF. CDR3 coding DNA: TGTGCCATCAGTGAGTCTGGTGGCAGAGGTAACTATGGCTACACCTTC.

The genes are TRBV5-4 and TRBJ2-7; either TRBD1 or TRBD2 may fit D (5 bases each). The CDR3 spans 13 residues. V was trimmed by 5 bases and J by 4 bases, leaving 13 bases between them. CDR1 and CDR2 (germline): SGHNT, YYREEE (reference sequence). For the CDR3, the DNA is TGTGCCAGCAGTCGAAGGGACGGTTACGAGCAGTACTTC. Its translation: CASSRRDGYEQYF.

The rearrangement joins TRBV30 to TRBJ2-7; D is possibly TRBD1 or TRBD2 (6 bases each). Trimming removed 2 bases from V and 6 bases from J, with 11 bases in between. Germline V lookup: CDR1 GTSNPN, CDR2 SVGIG (reference sequence). CDR3 length equals 12 residues. For the CDR3, the DNA is TGTGCCTGGAGTCTCGGGGGCGGCGAGCAGTACTTC. This sequence encodes CAWSLGGGEQYF.

This chain uses TRBV14 with TRBJ2-3, with D perhaps TRBD2 (5 bases). Trimming took off 1 base at V and 4 bases at J, with 12 bases between the two ends. The germline CDR1 and CDR2 sequences are SGHDN and FVKESK. The CDR3 spans 15 residues. The CDR3 DNA follows: TGTGCCAGCAGCCAAGCGACGGGGATGTCAGATACGCAGTATTTT. It encodes CASSQATGMSDTQYF.

The rearrangement joins TRBV6-5 to TRBJ2-7; maybe TRBD2 (5 bases). CDR3 length equals 14 residues. The V end was cut by 4 bases, the J end by 7 bases, with 17 bases between. The germline V gene encodes CDR1 MNHEY and CDR2 SVGAGI. CDR3 amino acids: CASSFGPERGEQYF. The CDR3 coding sequence is TGTGCCAGCAGTTTTGGTCCCGAGAGAGGGGAGCAGTACTTC.

V usage is TRBV4-1 and J usage is TRBJ2-5, with 10 nucleotides matching TRBD2. With the DNA end fitting TRBJ2-7 better, the J assignment may be wrong. In germline, CDR1 is MGHRA, CDR2 YSYEKL. This CDR3 has 16 amino acids. For the CDR3, the DNA is TGCGCCAGCAGCCAAGGCCTCAGCGGGGGGGCCTACGAGCAGTACTTC. This gives the protein CASSQGLSGGAYEQYF.

This chain joins TRBV29-1 and TRBJ2-3; D is ambiguous. This CDR3 is 14 amino acids long. V was clipped by 1 base and J by 1 base, with 9 bases between them. The germline V gene encodes CDR1 SQVTM and CDR2 ANQGSEA. In DNA form, the CDR3 reads TGCAGCGTTGAAGTAAATTGGGGCACAGATACGCAGTATTTT. Residues: CSVEVNWGTDTQYF.

The rearrangement uses TRBV5-1 and TRBJ1-2; TRBD1 matches 7 bases. V was pared by 4 bases and J by 6 bases, with 12 bases of the junction left unmatched. CDR1 and CDR2 from the germline V gene are SGHRS and YFSETQ. The CDR3 contains 15 residues. CDR3 nucleotide sequence: TGCGCCAGCAGCCCGCGGACAGGTGGGACGGATGGCTACACCTTC. This codes for CASSPRTGGTDGYTF.

The chain recombines TRBV5-6 with TRBJ1-1; tentatively, D is TRBD1 (6 bases). The ends were cut back, 4 bases at V and 11 bases at J, with 12 bases in the middle. This CDR3 comprises 11 residues. Per germline, CDR1 SGHDT and CDR2 YYEEEE. The CDR3 here is CASSRTGPAFF. The CDR3 nucleotides are TGTGCCAGCAGCAGAACAGGGCCGGCTTTCTTT. Filled out from reference TRBV5-6 and TRBJ1-1, the complete variable domain reads DAGVTQSPTHLIKTRGQQVTLRCSPKSGHDTVSWYQQALGQGPQFIFQYYEEEERQRGNFPDRFSGHQFPNYSSELNVNALLLGDSALYLCASSRTGPAFFGQGTRLTVV.